This T cell receptor (beta chain) derives from a study of OX40 agonist ivuxolimab in advanced cancers. Study in general: Hepatocellular carcinoma, melanoma, renal cell or head and neck cancer affected the dose-escalation patients.

Clones were sequenced by immunoSEQ multiplex PCR, and TCRdb holds only the in-frame ones, with some missing. The sample has some 100,000 clones; 75% to 95% are singletons. The V gene end was trimmed by 3 bases and the J gene end by 3 bases; junction bases not matched to a gene: 3. CDR1 and CDR2 (germline): SGHTA, FQGNSA. CDR3 length: 15 residues. This specimen consisted of CD4+ or CD8+ T cells sorted from blood, obtained in a trial of the OX40 agonist ivuxolimab. J is TRBJ2-1 and V is TRBV7-2; 9 bases match TRBD2. The TCR sequence derives from an adult with an advanced solid tumor such as melanoma, head and neck, liver or kidney cancer. CDR3 loop: CASSFLAGSYNEQFF. CDR3 sequence (DNA): TGTGCCAGCAGCTTTCTAGCGGGAAGCTACAATGAGCAGTTCTTC.